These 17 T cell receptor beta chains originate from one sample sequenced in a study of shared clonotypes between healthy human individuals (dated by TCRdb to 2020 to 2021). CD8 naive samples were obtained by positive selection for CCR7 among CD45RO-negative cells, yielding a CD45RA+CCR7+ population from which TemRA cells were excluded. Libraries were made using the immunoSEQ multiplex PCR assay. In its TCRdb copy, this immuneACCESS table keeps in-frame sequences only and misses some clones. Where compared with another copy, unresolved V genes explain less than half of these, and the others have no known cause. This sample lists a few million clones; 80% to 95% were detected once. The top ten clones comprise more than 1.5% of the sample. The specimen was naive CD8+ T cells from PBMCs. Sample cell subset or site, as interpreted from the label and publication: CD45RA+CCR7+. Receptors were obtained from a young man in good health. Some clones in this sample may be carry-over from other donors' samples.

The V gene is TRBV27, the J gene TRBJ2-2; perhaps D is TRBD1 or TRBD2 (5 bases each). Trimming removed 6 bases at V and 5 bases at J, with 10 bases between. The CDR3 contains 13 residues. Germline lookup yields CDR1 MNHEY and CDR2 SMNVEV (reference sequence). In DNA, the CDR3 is TGTGCCAGCAGATCGGGACGTACCGGGGAGCTGTTTTTT. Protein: CASRSGRTGELFF.

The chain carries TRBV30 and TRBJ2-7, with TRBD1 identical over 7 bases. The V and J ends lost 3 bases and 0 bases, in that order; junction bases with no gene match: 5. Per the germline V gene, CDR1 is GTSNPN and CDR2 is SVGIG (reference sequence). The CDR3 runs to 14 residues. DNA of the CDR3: TGTGCCTGGAGCCCCGGGACAGACTCCTACGAGCAGTACTTC. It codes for CAWSPGTDSYEQYF.

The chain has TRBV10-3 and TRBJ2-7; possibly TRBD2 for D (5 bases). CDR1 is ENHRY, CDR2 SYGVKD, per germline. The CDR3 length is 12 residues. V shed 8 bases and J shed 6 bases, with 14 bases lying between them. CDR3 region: CAILSGRGEQYF. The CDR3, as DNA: TGTGCCATCCTAAGTGGGAGAGGCGAGCAGTACTTC.

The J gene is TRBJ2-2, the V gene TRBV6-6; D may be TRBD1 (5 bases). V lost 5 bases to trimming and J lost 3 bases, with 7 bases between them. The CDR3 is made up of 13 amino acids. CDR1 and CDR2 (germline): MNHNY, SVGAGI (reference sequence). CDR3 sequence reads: CASSRGDTGELFF. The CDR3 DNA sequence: TGTGCCAGCAGTAGGGGTGACACCGGGGAGCTGTTTTTT.

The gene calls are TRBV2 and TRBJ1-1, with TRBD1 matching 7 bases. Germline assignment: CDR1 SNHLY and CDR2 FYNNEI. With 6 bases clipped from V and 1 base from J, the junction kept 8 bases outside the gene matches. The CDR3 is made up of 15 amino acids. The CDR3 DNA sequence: TGTGCCAGCAGGCCCACAGGGGTGTCGAACACTGAAGCTTTCTTT. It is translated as CASRPTGVSNTEAFF. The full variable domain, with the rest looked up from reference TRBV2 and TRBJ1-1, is EPEVTQTPSHQVTQMGQEVILRCVPISNHLYFYWYRQILGQKVEFLVSFYNNEISEKSEIFDDQFSVERPDGSNFTLKIRSTKLEDSAMYFCASRPTGVSNTEAFFGQGTRLTVV.

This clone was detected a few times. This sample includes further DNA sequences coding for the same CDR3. The CDR3: CASSQDRGAGQPQHF. CDR3 in DNA: TGCGCCAGCAGCCAAGATCGGGGGGCTGGGCAGCCCCAGCATTTT. The chain employs TRBV4-1 and TRBJ1-5; a possible D gene is TRBD1 (6 bases). V was trimmed by 0 bases and J by 7 bases, leaving 13 bases between them. This CDR3 has 15 residues. Germline CDR1 and CDR2: MGHRA and YSYEKL.

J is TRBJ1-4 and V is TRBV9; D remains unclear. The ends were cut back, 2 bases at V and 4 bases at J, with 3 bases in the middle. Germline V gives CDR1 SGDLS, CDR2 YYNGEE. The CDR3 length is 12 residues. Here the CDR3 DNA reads TGTGCCAGCAGCGTCGATAATGAAAAACTGTTTTTT. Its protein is CASSVDNEKLFF.

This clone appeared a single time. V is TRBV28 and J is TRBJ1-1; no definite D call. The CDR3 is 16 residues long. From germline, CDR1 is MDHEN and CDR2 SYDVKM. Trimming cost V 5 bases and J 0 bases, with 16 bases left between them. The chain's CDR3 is CASSGRALVLNTEAFF. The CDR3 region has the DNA TGTGCCAGCAGTGGGAGGGCTTTGGTATTGAACACTGAAGCTTTCTTT.

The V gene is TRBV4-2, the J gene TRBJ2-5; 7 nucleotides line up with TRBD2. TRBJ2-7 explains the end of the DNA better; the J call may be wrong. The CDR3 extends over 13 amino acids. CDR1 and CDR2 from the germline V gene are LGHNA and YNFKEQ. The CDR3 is CAAGSGTLSEQYF. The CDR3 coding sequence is TGTGCCGCGGGCAGCGGGACCCTAAGCGAGCAGTACTTC.

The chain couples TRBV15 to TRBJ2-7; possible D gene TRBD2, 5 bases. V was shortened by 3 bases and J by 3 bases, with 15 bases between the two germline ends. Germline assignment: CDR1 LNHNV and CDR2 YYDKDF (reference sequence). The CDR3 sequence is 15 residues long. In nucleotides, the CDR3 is TGTGCCACCAGCAGGCCCCGGGTCGGGGACTACGAGCAGTACTTC. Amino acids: CATSRPRVGDYEQYF. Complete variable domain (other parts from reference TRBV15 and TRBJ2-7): DAMVIQNPRYQVTQFGKPVTLSCSQTLNHNVMYWYQQKSSQAPKLLFHYYDKDFNNEADTPDNFQSRRPNTSFCFLDIRSPGLGDTAMYLCATSRPRVGDYEQYFGPGTRLTVT.

CDR3 nucleotides: TGTGCCAGCAGTTTCGGTCAAGGACGGTACTACGAGCAGTACTTC. This encodes CASSFGQGRYYEQYF. V and J are TRBV27 and TRBJ2-7; D not certain. V was clipped by 3 bases and J by 3 bases, with 15 bases between them. Per germline, CDR1 MNHEY and CDR2 SMNVEV (reference sequence). CDR3 length: 15 residues.

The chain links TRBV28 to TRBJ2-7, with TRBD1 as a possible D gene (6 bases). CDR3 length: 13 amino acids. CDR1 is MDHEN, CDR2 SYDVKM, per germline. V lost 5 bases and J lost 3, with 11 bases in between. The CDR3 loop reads CASSLDSYYEQYF. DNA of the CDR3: TGTGCCAGCAGTCTGGACAGCTACTACGAGCAGTACTTC.

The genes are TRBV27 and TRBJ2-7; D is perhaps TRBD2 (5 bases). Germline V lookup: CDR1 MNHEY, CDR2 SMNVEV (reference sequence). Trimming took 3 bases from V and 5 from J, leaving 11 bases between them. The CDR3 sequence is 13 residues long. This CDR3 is CASSFGDPNEQYF. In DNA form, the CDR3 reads TGTGCCAGCAGTTTCGGGGATCCCAACGAGCAGTACTTC.

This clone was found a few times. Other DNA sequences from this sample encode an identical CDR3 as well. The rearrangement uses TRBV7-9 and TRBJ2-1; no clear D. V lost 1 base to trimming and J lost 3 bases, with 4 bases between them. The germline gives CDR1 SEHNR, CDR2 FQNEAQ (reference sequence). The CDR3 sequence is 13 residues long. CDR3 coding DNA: TGTGCCAGCAGCTTAGGACTCTACAATGAGCAGTTCTTC. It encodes CASSLGLYNEQFF.

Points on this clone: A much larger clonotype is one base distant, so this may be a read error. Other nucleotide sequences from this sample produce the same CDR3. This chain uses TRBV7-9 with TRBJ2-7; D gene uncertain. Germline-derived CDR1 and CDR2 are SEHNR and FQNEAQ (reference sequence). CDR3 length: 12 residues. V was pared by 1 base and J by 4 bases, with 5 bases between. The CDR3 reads CASSLGAYEQYF. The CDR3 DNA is TGTGCCAGCAGCTTAGGGGCTTACGAGCAGTACTTC.

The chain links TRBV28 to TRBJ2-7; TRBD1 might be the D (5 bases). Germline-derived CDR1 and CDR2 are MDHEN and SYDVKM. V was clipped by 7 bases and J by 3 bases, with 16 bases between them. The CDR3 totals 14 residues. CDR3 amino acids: CASILDSNYYEQYF. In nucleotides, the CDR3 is TGTGCCAGCATTCTCGACAGTAACTACTACGAGCAGTACTTC.

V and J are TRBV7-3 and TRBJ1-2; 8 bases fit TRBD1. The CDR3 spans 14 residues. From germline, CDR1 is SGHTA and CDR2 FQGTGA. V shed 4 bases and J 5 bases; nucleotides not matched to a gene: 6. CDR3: CASSSAGTGYGYTF. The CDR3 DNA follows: TGTGCCAGCAGCTCCGCCGGGACAGGTTATGGCTACACCTTC. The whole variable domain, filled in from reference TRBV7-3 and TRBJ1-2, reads GAGVSQTPSNKVTEKGKYVELRCDPISGHTALYWYRQSLGQGPEFLIYFQGTGAADDSGLPNDRFFAVRPEGSVSTLKIQRTERGDSAVYLCASSSAGTGYGYTFGSGTRLTVV.